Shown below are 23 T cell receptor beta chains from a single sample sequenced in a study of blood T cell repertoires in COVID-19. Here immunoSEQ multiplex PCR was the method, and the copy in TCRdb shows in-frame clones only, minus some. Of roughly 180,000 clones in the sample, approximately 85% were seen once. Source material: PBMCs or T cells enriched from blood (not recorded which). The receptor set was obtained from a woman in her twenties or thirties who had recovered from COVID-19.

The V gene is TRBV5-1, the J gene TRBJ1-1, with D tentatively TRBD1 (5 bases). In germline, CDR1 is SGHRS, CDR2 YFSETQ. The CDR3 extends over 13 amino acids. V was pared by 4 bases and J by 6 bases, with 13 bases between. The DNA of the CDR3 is TGCGCCAGCAGCGCCAACATAGGGGCTGAAGCTTTCTTT. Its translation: CASSANIGAEAFF.

CDR3 in DNA: TGTGCCAGTAAGGGGGCTCTGGGGGAGACCCAGTACTTC. As protein: CASKGALGETQYF. The chain couples TRBV25-1 to TRBJ2-5; TRBD1 aligns across 7 bases. With V trimmed by 9 bases and J by 5 bases, 9 bases remained unmatched. Germline V lookup: CDR1 MGHDK, CDR2 SYGVNS. The CDR3 is 13 amino acids.

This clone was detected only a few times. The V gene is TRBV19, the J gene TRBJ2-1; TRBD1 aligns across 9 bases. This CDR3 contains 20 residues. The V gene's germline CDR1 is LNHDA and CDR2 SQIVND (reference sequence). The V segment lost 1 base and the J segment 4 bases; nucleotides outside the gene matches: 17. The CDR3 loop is CASSIGGPGQGLWEYNEQFF. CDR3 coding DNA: TGTGCCAGTAGTATAGGAGGGCCGGGACAGGGCCTGTGGGAGTACAATGAGCAGTTCTTC.

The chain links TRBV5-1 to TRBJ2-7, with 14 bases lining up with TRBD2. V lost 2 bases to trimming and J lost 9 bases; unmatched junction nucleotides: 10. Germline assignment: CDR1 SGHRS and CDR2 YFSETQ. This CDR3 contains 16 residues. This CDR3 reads CASSFVVGLAGGTQYF. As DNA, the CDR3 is TGCGCCAGCAGCTTCGTTGTCGGACTAGCGGGAGGAACGCAGTACTTC. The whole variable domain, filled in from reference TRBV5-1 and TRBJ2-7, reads KAGVTQTPRYLIKTRGQQVTLSCSPISGHRSVSWYQQTPGQGLQFLFEYFSETQRNKGNFPGRFSGRQFSNSRSEMNVSTLELGDSALYLCASSFVVGLAGGTQYFGPGTRLTVT.

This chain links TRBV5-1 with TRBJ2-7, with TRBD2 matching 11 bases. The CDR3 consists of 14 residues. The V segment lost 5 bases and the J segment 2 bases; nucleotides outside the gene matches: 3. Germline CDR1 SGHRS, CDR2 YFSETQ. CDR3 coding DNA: TGCGCCAGCAGACTAGCGGGAGCAGCCTACGAGCAGTACTTC. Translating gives CASRLAGAAYEQYF. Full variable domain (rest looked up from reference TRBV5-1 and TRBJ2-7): KAGVTQTPRYLIKTRGQQVTLSCSPISGHRSVSWYQQTPGQGLQFLFEYFSETQRNKGNFPGRFSGRQFSNSRSEMNVSTLELGDSALYLCASRLAGAAYEQYFGPGTRLTVT.

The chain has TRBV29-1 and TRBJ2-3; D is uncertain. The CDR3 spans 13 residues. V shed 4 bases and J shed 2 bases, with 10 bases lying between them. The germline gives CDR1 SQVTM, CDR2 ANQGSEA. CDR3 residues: CSVAPRSTDTQYF. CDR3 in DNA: TGCAGCGTTGCCCCTCGGTCCACAGATACGCAGTATTTT.

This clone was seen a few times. CDR3 sequence (DNA): TGTGCCAGCAGCTTGTTCGCCCGGCCTACTAGCGGACTCTGGGATACGCAGTATTTT. Translated, it gives CASSLFARPTSGLWDTQYF. The chain employs TRBV11-2 and TRBJ2-3; 8 bases fit TRBD2. Germline V gene sequence: CDR1 SGHAT, CDR2 FQNNGV. This CDR3 has 19 amino acids. V shed 3 bases, J shed 6 bases, and the junction held 20 bases outside the gene matches.

The CDR3 DNA sequence: TGTGCCAGCAGCCCACTTGGAGGCGGGGAGCTGTTTTTT. This codes for CASSPLGGGELFF. The V call is TRBV14, the J call TRBJ2-2; maybe TRBD2 (5 bases). This CDR3 spans 13 amino acids. The germline gives CDR1 SGHDN, CDR2 FVKESK. V was cut by 4 bases and J by 7 bases, with 10 bases left in between.

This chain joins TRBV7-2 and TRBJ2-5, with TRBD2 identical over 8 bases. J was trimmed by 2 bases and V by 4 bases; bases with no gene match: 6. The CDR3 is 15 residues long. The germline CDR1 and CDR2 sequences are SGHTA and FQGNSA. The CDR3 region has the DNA TGTGCCAGCAGCTCCAGTAGCGGGGCGCAAGAGACCCAGTACTTC. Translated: CASSSSSGAQETQYF. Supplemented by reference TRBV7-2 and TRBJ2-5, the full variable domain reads GAGVSQSPSNKVTEKGKDVELRCDPISGHTALYWYRQSLGQGLEFLIYFQGNSAPDKSGLPSDRFSAERTGGSVSTLTIQRTQQEDSAVYLCASSSSSGAQETQYFGPGTRLLVL.

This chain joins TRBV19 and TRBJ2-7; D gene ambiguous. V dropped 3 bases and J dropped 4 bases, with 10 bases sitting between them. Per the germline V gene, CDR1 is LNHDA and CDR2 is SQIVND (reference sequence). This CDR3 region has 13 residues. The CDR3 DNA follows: TGTGCCAGTAGTATCAATCCGGGTTACGAGCAGTACTTC. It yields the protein CASSINPGYEQYF.

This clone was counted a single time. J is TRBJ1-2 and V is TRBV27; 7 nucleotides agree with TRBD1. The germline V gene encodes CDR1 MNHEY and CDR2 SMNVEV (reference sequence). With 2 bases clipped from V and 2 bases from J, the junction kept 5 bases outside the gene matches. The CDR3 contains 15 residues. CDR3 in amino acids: CASSLAGQLNYGYTF. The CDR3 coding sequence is TGTGCCAGCAGTTTAGCGGGACAGCTAAACTATGGCTACACCTTC.

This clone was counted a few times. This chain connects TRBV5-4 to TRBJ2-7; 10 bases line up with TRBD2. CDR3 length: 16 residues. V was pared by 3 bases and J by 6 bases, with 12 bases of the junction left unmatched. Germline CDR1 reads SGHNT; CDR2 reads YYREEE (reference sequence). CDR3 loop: CASSSRSGRAPSEQYF. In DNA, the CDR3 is TGTGCCAGCAGCTCCCGGAGCGGGAGGGCCCCGAGCGAGCAGTACTTC.

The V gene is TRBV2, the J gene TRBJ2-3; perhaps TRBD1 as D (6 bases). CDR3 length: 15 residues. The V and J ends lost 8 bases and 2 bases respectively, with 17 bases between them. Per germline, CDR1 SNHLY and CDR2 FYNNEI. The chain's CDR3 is CASAQGKEDTDTQYF. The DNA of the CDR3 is TGTGCCAGCGCACAGGGTAAGGAGGACACAGATACGCAGTATTTT.

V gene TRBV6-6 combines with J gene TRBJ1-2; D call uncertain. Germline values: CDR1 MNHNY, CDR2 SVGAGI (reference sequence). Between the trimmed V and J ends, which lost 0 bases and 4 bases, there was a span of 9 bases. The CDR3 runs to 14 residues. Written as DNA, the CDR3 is TGTGCCAGCAGTTACTCTCTGGGGAGCTATGGCTACACCTTC. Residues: CASSYSLGSYGYTF.

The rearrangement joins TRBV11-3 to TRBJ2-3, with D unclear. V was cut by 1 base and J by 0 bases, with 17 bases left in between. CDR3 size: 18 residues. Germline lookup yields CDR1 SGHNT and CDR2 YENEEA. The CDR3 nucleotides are TGTGCCAGCAGCTTAGGCGTTAAGACACCTACAAGCACAGATACGCAGTATTTT. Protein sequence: CASSLGVKTPTSTDTQYF.

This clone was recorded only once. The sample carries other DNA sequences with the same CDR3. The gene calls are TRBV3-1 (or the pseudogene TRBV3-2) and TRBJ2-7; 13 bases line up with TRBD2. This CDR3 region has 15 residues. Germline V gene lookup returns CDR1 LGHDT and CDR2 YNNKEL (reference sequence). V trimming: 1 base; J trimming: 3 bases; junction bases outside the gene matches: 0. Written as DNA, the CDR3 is TGTGCCAGCAGCCAAGGGACTAGCGGGAGCTACGAGCAGTACTTC. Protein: CASSQGTSGSYEQYF.

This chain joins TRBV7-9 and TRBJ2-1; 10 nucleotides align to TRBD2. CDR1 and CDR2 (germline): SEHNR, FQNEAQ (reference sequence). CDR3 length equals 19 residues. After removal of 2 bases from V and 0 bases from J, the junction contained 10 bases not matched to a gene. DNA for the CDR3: TGTGCCAGCAGCTTACCGTTAGCGGGAGGATCGAGCTCCTACAATGAGCAGTTCTTC. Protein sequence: CASSLPLAGGSSSYNEQFF.

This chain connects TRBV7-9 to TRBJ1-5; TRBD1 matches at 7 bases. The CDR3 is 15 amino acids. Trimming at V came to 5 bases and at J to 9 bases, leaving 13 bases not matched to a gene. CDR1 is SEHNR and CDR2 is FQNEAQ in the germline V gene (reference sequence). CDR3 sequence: CASSTGTAPGAPQHF. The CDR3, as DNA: TGTGCCAGCAGCACAGGGACAGCCCCTGGAGCGCCCCAGCATTTT.

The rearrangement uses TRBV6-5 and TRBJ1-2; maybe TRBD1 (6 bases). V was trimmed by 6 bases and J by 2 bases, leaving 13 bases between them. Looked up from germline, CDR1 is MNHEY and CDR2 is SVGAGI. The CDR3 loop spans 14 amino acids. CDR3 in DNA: TGTGCCAGCAGCCGTGGACAGATCAACTATGGCTACACCTTC. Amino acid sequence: CASSRGQINYGYTF.

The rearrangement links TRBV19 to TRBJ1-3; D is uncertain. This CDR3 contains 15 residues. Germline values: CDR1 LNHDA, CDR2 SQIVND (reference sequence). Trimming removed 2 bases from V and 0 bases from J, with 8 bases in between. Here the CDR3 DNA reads TGTGCCAGTAGTATACAGATAAGCTCTGGAAACACCATATATTTT. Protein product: CASSIQISSGNTIYF.

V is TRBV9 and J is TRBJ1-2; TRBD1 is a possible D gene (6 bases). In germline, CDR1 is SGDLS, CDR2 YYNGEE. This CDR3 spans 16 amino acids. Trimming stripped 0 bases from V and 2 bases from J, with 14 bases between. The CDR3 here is CASSVATNRVNYGYTF. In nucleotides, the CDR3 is TGTGCCAGCAGCGTAGCTACGAACAGGGTAAACTATGGCTACACCTTC. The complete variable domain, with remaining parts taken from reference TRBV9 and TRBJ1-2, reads DSGVTQTPKHLITATGQRVTLRCSPRSGDLSVYWYQQSLDQGLQFLIQYYNGEERAKGNILERFSAQQFPDLHSELNLSSLELGDSALYFCASSVATNRVNYGYTFGSGTRLTVV.

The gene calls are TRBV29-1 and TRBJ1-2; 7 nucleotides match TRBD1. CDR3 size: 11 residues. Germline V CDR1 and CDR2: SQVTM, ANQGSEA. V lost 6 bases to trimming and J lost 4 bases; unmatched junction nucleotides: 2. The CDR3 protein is CSVPGGYGYTF. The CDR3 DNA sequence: TGCAGCGTCCCAGGGGGCTATGGCTACACCTTC.

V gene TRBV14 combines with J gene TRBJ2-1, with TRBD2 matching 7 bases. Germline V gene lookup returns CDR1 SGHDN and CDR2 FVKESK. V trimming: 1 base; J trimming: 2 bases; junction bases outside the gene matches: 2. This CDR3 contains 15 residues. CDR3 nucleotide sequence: TGTGCCAGCAGCCAAGGACTAGCCCCCTACAATGAGCAGTTCTTC. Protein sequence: CASSQGLAPYNEQFF.